This entry lists 23 T cell receptor beta chains sequenced from one sample in a study of cytomegalovirus exposure and HLA in healthy donors. The primer mix had 60 Vbeta and 13 Jbeta primers. This table comes from immunoSEQ multiplex PCR, and its TCRdb copy is limited to in-frame clones, with some not included. Of 130,000 to 150,000 clones in the sample, around 75% were seen once. The specimen sequenced was PBMCs. These receptors originate from a woman aged 18-30 years in good health and CMV-seronegative.

The rearrangement joins TRBV4-2 to TRBJ1-5; D may be TRBD1 (6 bases). Germline values: CDR1 LGHNA, CDR2 YNFKEQ. This CDR3 has 17 residues. V was clipped by 1 base and J by 1 base, with 14 bases between them. CDR3 region: CASSQVSQGLSNQPQHF. In DNA form, the CDR3 reads TGTGCCAGCAGCCAAGTTTCTCAGGGGCTAAGCAATCAGCCCCAGCATTTT.

The chain uses TRBV28 and TRBJ1-2; TRBD1 might be the D (6 bases). Germline V gives CDR1 MDHEN, CDR2 SYDVKM. Trimming left V 10 bases short and J 2 bases short, with 11 bases between. This CDR3 contains 12 residues. The CDR3 here is CATTDRNYGYTF. In DNA form, the CDR3 reads TGTGCCACCACGGACAGAAACTATGGCTACACCTTC.

The rearrangement links TRBV28 to TRBJ1-6; 7 bases agree with TRBD1. The CDR3 loop spans 15 amino acids. The germline gives CDR1 MDHEN, CDR2 SYDVKM. Trimming at V came to 6 bases and at J to 3 bases, leaving 5 bases not matched to a gene. This chain's CDR3 is CASRQRQGYNSPLHF. The CDR3 DNA is TGTGCCAGCAGGCAACGACAGGGCTATAATTCACCCCTCCACTTT.

The chain is built from TRBV6-6 and TRBJ2-1; 8 bases fit TRBD2. V lost 6 bases, J lost 6 bases, and 10 bases stayed unmatched. The CDR3 has 15 amino acids. Per germline, CDR1 MNHNY and CDR2 SVGAGI (reference sequence). The CDR3 nucleotides are TGTGCCAGCAGGGCCGGGGTAGCGGGATCCAATGAGCAGTTCTTC. Its protein product is CASRAGVAGSNEQFF.

A few counts support this clone. The V gene is TRBV7-9, the J gene TRBJ1-5, with D uncertain. V lost 4 bases and J lost 0, with 16 bases in between. The CDR3 is made up of 17 amino acids. The germline CDR1 and CDR2 sequences are SEHNR and FQNEAQ (reference sequence). DNA for the CDR3: TGTGCCAGCAGCTCAACAGTCTTATTTCATAGCAATCAGCCCCAGCATTTT. This encodes CASSSTVLFHSNQPQHF.

J is TRBJ2-7 and V is TRBV7-2; 8 positions match TRBD2. The V segment lost 1 base and the J segment 5 bases; nucleotides outside the gene matches: 10. The length of the CDR3 is 16 residues. Germline CDR1 reads SGHTA; CDR2 reads FQGNSA. The CDR3 reads CASSLGLGGGLNEQYF. Here the CDR3 DNA reads TGTGCCAGCAGCTTAGGGCTCGGGGGGGGGCTTAACGAGCAGTACTTC. The full variable domain, its missing parts supplied by reference TRBV7-2 and TRBJ2-7, is GAGVSQSPSNKVTEKGKDVELRCDPISGHTALYWYRQSLGQGLEFLIYFQGNSAPDKSGLPSDRFSAERTGGSVSTLTIQRTQQEDSAVYLCASSLGLGGGLNEQYFGPGTRLTVT.

The table lists this clone with a count of one. The DNA of the CDR3 is TGTGCCATCAGTCGAGAATCTAACACTGAAGCTTTCTTT. It translates to CAISRESNTEAFF. The chain carries TRBV10-3 and TRBJ1-1; D unclear. This CDR3 comprises 13 residues. V was shortened by 5 bases and J by 2 bases, with 9 bases between the two germline ends. The germline V gene encodes CDR1 ENHRY and CDR2 SYGVKD.

Only one count was recorded for this clone. The chain recombines TRBV9 with TRBJ2-3; perhaps TRBD2 as D (6 bases). This CDR3 is 11 amino acids long. CDR1 is SGDLS and CDR2 is YYNGEE in the germline V gene. Between the trimmed V and J ends, which lost 7 bases and 6 bases, there was a span of 9 bases. The CDR3 DNA is TGTGCCAGCGGAGGAGGGGATACGCAGTATTTT. Translation: CASGGGDTQYF.

This clone was detected only once. The rearrangement links TRBV18 to TRBJ1-2, with D hard to call. The CDR3 consists of 16 residues. V was cut by 3 bases and J by 10 bases, with 24 bases left in between. CDR1 KGHSH and CDR2 LQKENI come from the germline V gene. The CDR3 DNA is TGTGCCAGCTCACCGGCCCCCCCCCGAAACAGCGGCGCCTACACCTTC. It codes for CASSPAPPRNSGAYTF. Variable domain in full (rest from reference TRBV18 and TRBJ1-2): NAGVMQNPRHLVRRRGQEARLRCSPMKGHSHVYWYRQLPEEGLKFMVYLQKENIIDESGMPKERFSAEFPKEGPSILRIQQVVRGDSAAYFCASSPAPPRNSGAYTFGSGTRLTVV.

The CDR3 DNA is TGTGCCAGCAAGGCTCAAGGACAGGGAAACGGTGGCTACACCTTC. Translation: CASKAQGQGNGGYTF. The rearrangement links TRBV28 to TRBJ1-2, with 8 nucleotides matching TRBD1. The CDR3 length is 15 residues. V trimming: 7 bases; J trimming: 7 bases; junction bases outside the gene matches: 14. The germline gives CDR1 MDHEN, CDR2 SYDVKM.

A remark on this clone: At one end, the junction sequence differs from germline, possibly due to a read error. The V call is TRBV7-6, the J call TRBJ2-7, with 7 bases identical to TRBD1. Per the germline V gene, CDR1 is SGHVS and CDR2 is FNYEAQ. The CDR3 extends over 16 amino acids. In nucleotides, the CDR3 is TGTTCCAGCAGCTTACCACCGGGACAGACTTCCTACGAGCAGTACTTC. It yields the protein CSSSLPPGQTSYEQYF.

The genes are TRBV18 and TRBJ1-1; 7 bases agree with TRBD1. Germline values: CDR1 KGHSH, CDR2 LQKENI. The CDR3 extends over 14 amino acids. V lost 1 base to trimming and J lost 3 bases; unmatched junction nucleotides: 2. This chain's CDR3 is CASSPQGAYTEAFF. The CDR3 DNA follows: TGTGCCAGCTCACCACAGGGGGCGTACACTGAAGCTTTCTTT.

This clone came up a few times. The gene calls are TRBV25-1 and TRBJ1-1, with a weak D call TRBD1 (6 bases). This CDR3 is built from 13 residues. Germline CDR1 MGHDK, CDR2 SYGVNS. V lost 6 bases to trimming and J lost 1 base, with 9 bases between them. The CDR3 reads CASRRGQNTEAFF. CDR3 nucleotides: TGTGCCAGCAGACGGGGACAGAACACTGAAGCTTTCTTT.

In this sample, this clone turned up once. The chain has TRBV18 and TRBJ1-1; 8 bases agree with TRBD1. The CDR3 length is 14 residues. Per the germline V gene, CDR1 is KGHSH and CDR2 is LQKENI. Losses at the gene ends were 4 bases for V and 2 bases for J; bases not matched to a gene: 3. As DNA, the CDR3 is TGTGCCAGCTCACTGGGACAGGCTAACACTGAAGCTTTCTTT. It encodes CASSLGQANTEAFF.

V and J are TRBV4-1 and TRBJ1-2; D is perhaps TRBD1 (6 bases). Germline V lookup: CDR1 MGHRA, CDR2 YSYEKL. CDR3 length equals 14 residues. V lost 3 bases, J lost 3 bases, and 11 bases lay in between. Written as DNA, the CDR3 is TGCGCCAGCAGCCAGGCTAGGACAGACTATGGCTACACCTTC. Protein product: CASSQARTDYGYTF.

The CDR3: CASSEAFLQGRRGIQYF. CDR3 bases: TGTGCCAGCAGTGAAGCGTTCTTACAGGGCCGCAGGGGCATTCAGTACTTC. The chain joins TRBV6-1 to TRBJ2-4; TRBD1 is a possible D gene (6 bases). The CDR3 runs to 17 residues. Trimming took off 0 bases at V and 9 bases at J, with 21 bases between the two ends. Looked up from germline, CDR1 is MNHNS and CDR2 is SASEGT.

The chain employs TRBV13 and TRBJ2-7, with TRBD1 identical over 9 bases. This CDR3 contains 16 residues. The trim removed 1 base at V and 0 bases at J, leaving 4 bases unmatched. Germline V gene sequence: CDR1 PRHDT, CDR2 FYEKMQ (reference sequence). The CDR3 sequence is CASSLDTGQGSYEQYF. The CDR3 region has the DNA TGTGCCAGCAGCTTAGATACGGGACAGGGCTCCTACGAGCAGTACTTC. Variable domain in full (rest from reference TRBV13 and TRBJ2-7): AAGVIQSPRHLIKEKRETATLKCYPIPRHDTVYWYQQGPGQDPQFLISFYEKMQSDKGSIPDRFSAQQFSDYHSELNMSSLELGDSALYFCASSLDTGQGSYEQYFGPGTRLTVT.

The chain is built from TRBV5-1 and TRBJ2-7, with TRBD1 identical over 8 bases. The CDR3 runs 13 residues. Germline V gene data show CDR1 as SGHRS and CDR2 as YFSETQ. The junction had 6 bases not matched to a gene; V was cut back by 7 bases and J by 3 bases. Here the CDR3 reads CASGGQGRYEQYF. For the CDR3, the DNA is TGCGCCAGCGGAGGACAGGGACGCTACGAGCAGTACTTC. Variable domain in full (rest from reference TRBV5-1 and TRBJ2-7): KAGVTQTPRYLIKTRGQQVTLSCSPISGHRSVSWYQQTPGQGLQFLFEYFSETQRNKGNFPGRFSGRQFSNSRSEMNVSTLELGDSALYLCASGGQGRYEQYFGPGTRLTVT.

The chain employs TRBV11-1 and TRBJ2-3, with a possible D match to TRBD1 (6 bases). Germline CDR1 and CDR2: SGHAT and FQDESV (reference sequence). The CDR3 has 16 residues. The V end lost 3 bases, the J end lost 1 base, and 14 bases lay between the germline ends. Written as DNA, the CDR3 is TGTGCCAGCAGCTTCGGCCAGGGGACCCGCACAGATACGCAGTATTTT. This gives the protein CASSFGQGTRTDTQYF.

This rearrangement joins TRBV10-3 to TRBJ2-3; TRBD2 agrees at 8 bases. The V gene's germline CDR1 is ENHRY and CDR2 SYGVKD. V lost 4 bases, J lost 4 bases, and 4 bases stayed unmatched. This CDR3 comprises 14 residues. In DNA, the CDR3 is TGTGCCATCAGTGGCGGGGGGATGTCAGATACGCAGTATTTT. This encodes CAISGGGMSDTQYF.

The CDR3, as DNA: TGCGCCAGCAGACTTGAGAACACCGGGGAGCTGTTTTTT. This encodes CASRLENTGELFF. V is TRBV5-1 and J is TRBJ2-2; D gene ambiguous. In germline, CDR1 is SGHRS, CDR2 YFSETQ. Trimming left V 5 bases short and J 1 base short, with 6 bases between. The CDR3 contains 13 residues.

Written as DNA, the CDR3 is TGTGCCAGCAGTCCCTGGCTAGCGGATCAAGAGACCCAGTACTTC. Amino acid sequence: CASSPWLADQETQYF. The J gene is TRBJ2-5, the V gene TRBV27; 7 bases agree with TRBD2. The CDR3 covers 15 residues. V was clipped by 5 bases and J by 2 bases; unmatched bases: 8. Germline assignment: CDR1 MNHEY and CDR2 SMNVEV (reference sequence).

With regard to this clone: Other DNA sequences within the sample encode an identical CDR3. The chain links TRBV7-2 to TRBJ2-3; D unclear. The CDR3 sequence is 12 residues long. Trimming stripped 5 bases from V and 2 bases from J, with 5 bases between. CDR1 and CDR2 (germline): SGHTA, FQGNSA. The CDR3 spells CASSPYTDTQYF. CDR3 DNA: TGTGCCAGCAGCCCCTACACAGATACGCAGTATTTT. Drawing the rest from reference TRBV7-2 and TRBJ2-3, the complete variable domain is GAGVSQSPSNKVTEKGKDVELRCDPISGHTALYWYRQSLGQGLEFLIYFQGNSAPDKSGLPSDRFSAERTGGSVSTLTIQRTQQEDSAVYLCASSPYTDTQYFGPGTRLTVL.